The 27 T cell receptor beta chains in this list originate from one sample, sequenced in a study of blood T cell repertoires in COVID-19. Sequencing used immunoSEQ multiplex PCR; TCRdb keeps in-frame clones, though not all of them. This table holds hundreds of thousands of clones, approximately 78% found once. What was sequenced was peripheral blood. The source of these receptors is a woman of 80 years or more with acute or convalescent COVID-19.

The rearrangement joins TRBV5-4 to TRBJ2-1; TRBD2 agrees at 13 bases. Trimming removed 3 bases from V and 6 bases from J; junction bases left unmatched: 6. From germline, CDR1 is SGHNT and CDR2 YYREEE (reference sequence). The CDR3 consists of 16 residues. The CDR3 is CASSSGRTSGSNEQFF. CDR3 coding DNA: TGTGCCAGCAGCTCGGGTAGGACTAGCGGGAGCAATGAGCAGTTCTTC.

V gene TRBV12-3 or TRBV12-4 combines with J gene TRBJ1-2; tentative D call: TRBD1 (5 bases). Trimming removed 3 bases from V and 5 bases from J, with 10 bases in between. CDR3 length: 13 amino acids. The CDR3 DNA is TGTGCCAGCAGTTTTCAGGGCGTGTATGGCTACACCTTC. Translating it yields CASSFQGVYGYTF.

This clone was counted a single time. Its ends do not fully match the called genes, so a read error is possible. In DNA form, the CDR3 reads TGTGCCAGCAGCTTAGTAAACATTGAAGCTTTCTTT. It is translated as CASSLVNIEAFF. The chain combines TRBV7-9 with TRBJ1-1; no firm D call. Germline-derived CDR1 and CDR2 are SEHNR and FQNEAQ (reference sequence). The CDR3 is 12 amino acids.

The chain uses TRBV19 and TRBJ2-7; 9 nucleotides match TRBD2. This CDR3 is 15 amino acids long. Per germline, CDR1 LNHDA and CDR2 SQIVND (reference sequence). V dropped 3 bases and J dropped 5; count of bases not matched to a gene: 8. CDR3 coding DNA: TGTGCCAGTAGTATTAGCCGGACTAGCGTCCACGAGCAGTACTTC. Translation: CASSISRTSVHEQYF.

This sequence joins TRBV4-3 and TRBJ1-3; no firm D call. The CDR3 loop spans 15 amino acids. Germline V gives CDR1 LGHNA, CDR2 YSLEER. Trimming stripped 0 bases from V and 4 bases from J, with 10 bases between. The CDR3 loop reads CASSQDAEIGNTIYF. The CDR3 DNA sequence: TGCGCCAGCAGCCAAGATGCCGAGATAGGAAACACCATATATTTT.

There are a few counts of this clone. This sequence joins TRBV11-2 and TRBJ2-1, with D unresolved. V was clipped by 0 bases and J by 0 bases, with 3 bases between them. The CDR3 is 14 residues long. Germline V CDR1 and CDR2: SGHAT, FQNNGV. As DNA, the CDR3 is TGTGCCAGCAGCTTAGACCACTCCTACAATGAGCAGTTCTTC. Translated, it gives CASSLDHSYNEQFF.

J is TRBJ1-2 and V is TRBV24-1; maybe TRBD1 (6 bases). Trimming took 7 bases from V and 4 from J, leaving 12 bases between them. The CDR3 has 13 residues. Germline values: CDR1 KGHDR, CDR2 SFDVKD. DNA of the CDR3: TGTGCCACCAGACGGGGGGCAAGCTATGGCTACACCTTC. Translating it yields CATRRGASYGYTF.

The chain is built from TRBV7-2 and TRBJ1-5; D unresolved. This CDR3 region has 15 residues. Trimming took off 7 bases at V and 6 bases at J, with 19 bases between the two ends. Germline V gives CDR1 SGHTA, CDR2 FQGNSA. The CDR3, as DNA: TGTGCCAGCACCGATATCTCGCCGGGTTCTCAGCCCCAGCATTTT. It encodes CASTDISPGSQPQHF. Using reference TRBV7-2 and TRBJ1-5 for the parts outside the CDR3, the full variable domain is GAGVSQSPSNKVTEKGKDVELRCDPISGHTALYWYRQSLGQGLEFLIYFQGNSAPDKSGLPSDRFSAERTGGSVSTLTIQRTQQEDSAVYLCASTDISPGSQPQHFGDGTRLSIL.

The chain employs TRBV19 and TRBJ2-5; D not certain. Trimming took off 1 base at V and 5 bases at J, with 8 bases between the two ends. CDR1 and CDR2 from the germline V gene are LNHDA and SQIVND (reference sequence). The CDR3 runs 13 residues. The CDR3 DNA reads TGTGCCAGTAGTATAGCTTTAAGCGAGACCCAGTACTTC. It translates to CASSIALSETQYF.

The V and J genes are TRBV27 and TRBJ1-3; 7 bases fit TRBD1. Per the germline V gene, CDR1 is MNHEY and CDR2 is SMNVEV (reference sequence). After removal of 5 bases from V and 4 bases from J, the junction contained 11 bases not matched to a gene. This CDR3 contains 16 residues. The CDR3, as DNA: TGTGCCAGCAGTGGCGGGACAGACTCTCTGGGAAACACCATATATTTT. Protein product: CASSGGTDSLGNTIYF.

This clone was seen a few times. V is TRBV5-6 and J is TRBJ1-4; D is unresolved. Germline V gene sequence: CDR1 SGHDT, CDR2 YYEEEE. Trimming stripped 0 bases from V and 8 bases from J, with 8 bases between. The CDR3 sequence is 13 residues long. The CDR3: CASSLASAEKLFF. CDR3 sequence (DNA): TGTGCCAGCAGCTTGGCCAGTGCAGAAAAACTGTTTTTT.

In its sample, this clone was seen once. The CDR3 here is CASSIEAGVNQPQHF. For the CDR3, the DNA is TGTGCCAGTAGTATAGAGGCAGGGGTCAATCAGCCCCAGCATTTT. V is TRBV19 and J is TRBJ1-5; D possibly corresponds to TRBD1 (6 bases). V was clipped by 0 bases and J by 3 bases, with 9 bases between them. Germline CDR1 and CDR2: LNHDA and SQIVND (reference sequence). The CDR3 has 15 residues. Full variable domain (missing parts from reference TRBV19 and TRBJ1-5): DGGITQSPKYLFRKEGQNVTLSCEQNLNHDAMYWYRQDPGQGLRLIYYSQIVNDFQKGDIAEGYSVSREKKESFPLTVTSAQKNPTAFYLCASSIEAGVNQPQHFGDGTRLSIL.

This clone was observed a single time. The rearrangement joins TRBV27 to TRBJ2-5, with 11 bases fitting TRBD2. Unmatched junction bases numbered 3, after V lost 5 bases and J lost 1 base. The CDR3 is 15 residues long. Germline CDR1 MNHEY, CDR2 SMNVEV (reference sequence). The CDR3 DNA follows: TGTGCCAGCAGTCTGGGACTAGCGGCCCAAGAGACCCAGTACTTC. Amino acid sequence: CASSLGLAAQETQYF.

The CDR3 DNA sequence: TGTGCCAGCAGTGAACAGCAAATGTCGCGGGCTGGAAACACCATATATTTT. Its protein is CASSEQQMSRAGNTIYF. V and J are TRBV6-1 and TRBJ1-3; no reliable D call. Germline V CDR1 and CDR2: MNHNS, SASEGT. This CDR3 is 17 amino acids long. V lost 2 bases, J lost 2 bases, and 16 bases lay in between.

This chain connects TRBV5-6 to TRBJ1-6, with 7 bases fitting TRBD1. This CDR3 has 16 amino acids. CDR1 is SGHDT, CDR2 YYEEEE, per germline. The J segment lost 6 bases and the V segment lost 0 bases, leaving 6 bases of the junction unmatched. The CDR3 protein is CASSLDRGASNSPLHF. DNA for the CDR3: TGTGCCAGCAGCTTGGACAGGGGCGCGTCTAATTCACCCCTCCACTTT.

This chain joins TRBV7-3 and TRBJ2-3; 7 bases match TRBD2. V was pared by 4 bases and J by 0 bases, with 7 bases of the junction left unmatched. There are 16 residues in the CDR3. Germline CDR1 is SGHTA and CDR2 is FQGTGA. CDR3 region: CASSSNPSGSTDTQYF. The CDR3 nucleotides read TGTGCCAGCAGCTCAAACCCTAGCGGTAGCACAGATACGCAGTATTTT. The whole variable domain, remainder taken from reference TRBV7-3 and TRBJ2-3, is GAGVSQTPSNKVTEKGKYVELRCDPISGHTALYWYRQSLGQGPEFLIYFQGTGAADDSGLPNDRFFAVRPEGSVSTLKIQRTERGDSAVYLCASSSNPSGSTDTQYFGPGTRLTVL.

CDR3 sequence (DNA): TGTGCCGGGTTCCGGGACAGGGGAAACGAGCAGTACTTC. This codes for CAGFRDRGNEQYF. The chain uses TRBV18 and TRBJ2-7; TRBD1 matches 10 bases. CDR3 length: 13 residues. Germline V gene data show CDR1 as KGHSH and CDR2 as LQKENI. Unmatched junction bases numbered 9, after V lost 11 bases and J lost 5 bases.

This clone was counted once. The chain uses TRBV6-6 and TRBJ2-7, with TRBD2 matching over 9 bases. V was pared by 0 bases and J by 2 bases, with 2 bases of the junction left unmatched. The CDR3 runs 15 residues. In germline, CDR1 is MNHNY, CDR2 SVGAGI (reference sequence). The DNA of the CDR3 is TGTGCCAGCAGTTACTCGCGGGGGGGGACCTACGAGCAGTACTTC. It encodes CASSYSRGGTYEQYF.

This chain links TRBV19 with TRBJ2-1; 13 bases map to TRBD2. Germline-derived CDR1 and CDR2 are LNHDA and SQIVND (reference sequence). The CDR3 is 16 amino acids. Trimming removed 6 bases from V and 5 bases from J; junction bases left unmatched: 7. The CDR3 DNA sequence: TGTGCCAGTAGGGCACCGGGACTAGCGGGGAACAATGAGCAGTTCTTC. This codes for CASRAPGLAGNNEQFF.

V and J are TRBV30 and TRBJ2-4; D not certain. V dropped 2 bases and J dropped 8 bases, with 13 bases sitting between them. The CDR3 extends over 13 amino acids. The germline V gene has CDR1 GTSNPN and CDR2 SVGIG (reference sequence). The CDR3 sequence is CAWSTSPLDIQYF. The CDR3 DNA sequence: TGTGCCTGGAGTACTTCTCCTCTAGACATTCAGTACTTC.

This sequence joins TRBV3-1 (or the pseudogene TRBV3-2) and TRBJ2-7; TRBD2 matches at 11 bases. Germline-derived CDR1 and CDR2 are LGHDT and YNNKEL (reference sequence). V trimming: 4 bases; J trimming: 1 base; junction bases outside the gene matches: 3. The CDR3 covers 15 residues. In DNA, the CDR3 is TGTGCCAGCAGCCTTAGCGGGAGGGCATCCTACGAGCAGTACTTC. It codes for CASSLSGRASYEQYF.

The chain employs TRBV29-1 and TRBJ1-1; D unresolved. This CDR3 spans 10 amino acids. Germline lookup yields CDR1 SQVTM and CDR2 ANQGSEA. V dropped 8 bases and J dropped 10 bases, with 14 bases sitting between them. CDR3 bases: TGCAGCCCGCGGTGGGTTGGAGCTTTCTTT. Its protein product is CSPRWVGAFF.

The genes are TRBV28 and TRBJ2-5, with D maybe TRBD1 (6 bases). Germline assignment: CDR1 MDHEN and CDR2 SYDVKM. Trimming removed 6 bases at V and 4 bases at J, with 18 bases between. The CDR3 runs to 15 residues. The CDR3 bases are TGTGCCAGCAGCCCCACAGGGATTAGGGGAGAGACCCAGTACTTC. Residues: CASSPTGIRGETQYF.

This clone was seen only once. The chain employs TRBV6-5 and TRBJ1-4, with 9 bases aligning to TRBD1. This CDR3 has 14 residues. V lost 7 bases and J lost 6; bases outside the gene matches: 6. Germline V gene lookup returns CDR1 MNHEY and CDR2 SVGAGI. This CDR3 is CASTKDRGDEKLFF. CDR3 in DNA: TGTGCCAGCACTAAAGACAGGGGGGATGAAAAACTGTTTTTT.

The rearrangement uses TRBV5-1 and TRBJ2-5, with D uncertain. Germline assignment: CDR1 SGHRS and CDR2 YFSETQ. The CDR3 is 14 residues long. V lost 0 bases, J lost 4 bases, and 10 bases lay in between. The CDR3 sequence is CASSLVTGVETQYF. In DNA, the CDR3 is TGCGCCAGCAGCTTGGTAACTGGAGTAGAGACCCAGTACTTC. Full variable domain (outside the CDR3, taken from reference TRBV5-1 and TRBJ2-5): KAGVTQTPRYLIKTRGQQVTLSCSPISGHRSVSWYQQTPGQGLQFLFEYFSETQRNKGNFPGRFSGRQFSNSRSEMNVSTLELGDSALYLCASSLVTGVETQYFGPGTRLLVL.

V usage is TRBV27 and J usage is TRBJ1-1; D is possibly TRBD1 (5 bases). Germline assignment: CDR1 MNHEY and CDR2 SMNVEV (reference sequence). The V gene lost 0 bases and the J gene lost 1 base, with 12 bases spanning the gap. The CDR3 covers 16 residues. CDR3 coding DNA: TGTGCCAGCAGTTTATCTGGGGCGACGGCGAACACTGAAGCTTTCTTT. Its translation is CASSLSGATANTEAFF.

This sequence joins TRBV21-1 and TRBJ2-7; the tabulated D call, TRBD2, remains unverified against the DNA. TRBV21-1 is listed as a pseudogene. This CDR3 contains 15 residues. The CDR3 nucleotides are TGTGCCAGCAGCAAAGGACGGGTCTTCCTCTACGAGCAGTACTTC. Amino acids: CASSKGRVFLYEQYF.